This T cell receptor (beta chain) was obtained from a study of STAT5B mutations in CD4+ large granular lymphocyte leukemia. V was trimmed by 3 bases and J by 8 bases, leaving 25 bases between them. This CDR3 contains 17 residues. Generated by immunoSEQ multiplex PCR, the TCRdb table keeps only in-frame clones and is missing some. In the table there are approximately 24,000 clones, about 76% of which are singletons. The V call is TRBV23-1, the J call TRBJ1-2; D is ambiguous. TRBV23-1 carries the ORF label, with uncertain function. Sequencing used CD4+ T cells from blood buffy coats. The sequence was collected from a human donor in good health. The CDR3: CASSHPKAGCCCGGYTF. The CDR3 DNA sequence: TGCGCCAGCAGTCACCCTAAGGCAGGTTGTTGTTGTGGAGGCTACACCTTC.